This T cell receptor (beta chain) was obtained from a study of CD8+ T cells in alopecia areata. General study findings and limits: Persistence of many expanded lesional clones was seen in scalp and blood during tofacitinib.

This clone was picked up a small number of times. The antigen is undetermined. Treatment reported: oral pan-JAK inhibitor, 5-10 mg twice daily. The V end was cut by 6 bases, the J end by 3 bases, with 14 bases between. The CDR3 has 15 amino acids. Germline V gene data show CDR1 as MDHEN and CDR2 as SYDVKM. Extracted from the samples, RNA was reverse transcribed into cDNA to serve as the sequencing template. Sequencing was performed with immunoSEQ multiplex PCR; in TCRdb, only in-frame clones are kept and a portion is missing. The table lists 100,000 to 150,000 clones, around 60% of them singletons. The sample consisted of CD4+ T cells sorted from blood, taken at week 4, from a patient treated with tofacitinib. The genes are TRBV28 and TRBJ1-4, with D possibly matching TRBD1 (5 bases). The sequence derives from a human donor with alopecia areata. CDR3 sequence reads: CASSLTGGPNEKLFF. DNA of the CDR3: TGTGCCAGCAGCCTCACCGGGGGTCCTAATGAAAAACTGTTTTTT.